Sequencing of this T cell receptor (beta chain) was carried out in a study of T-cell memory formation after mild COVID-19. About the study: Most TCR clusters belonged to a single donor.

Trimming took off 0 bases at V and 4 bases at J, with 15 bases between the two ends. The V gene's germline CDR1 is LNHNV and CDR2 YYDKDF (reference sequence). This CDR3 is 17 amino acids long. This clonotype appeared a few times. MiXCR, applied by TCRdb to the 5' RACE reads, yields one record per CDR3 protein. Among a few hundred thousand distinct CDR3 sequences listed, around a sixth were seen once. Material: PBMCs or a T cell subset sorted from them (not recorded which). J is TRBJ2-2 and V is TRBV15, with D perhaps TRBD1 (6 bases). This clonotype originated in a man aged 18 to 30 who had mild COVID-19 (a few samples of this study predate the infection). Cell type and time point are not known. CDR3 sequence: CATSRDSVRGTTGELFF. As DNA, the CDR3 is TGTGCCACCAGCAGAGATTCGGTGAGGGGGACCACCGGGGAGCTGTTTTTT.